Listed below are T cell receptor beta chains from one sample, sequenced in a study of monozygotic twins with cystic fibrosis. Profiling relied on immunoSEQ multiplex PCR, and the TCRdb table lists in-frame clones only, not all of them. This sample has around 10,000 clones, with over 99% found just once. Sequenced: blood. The receptors here all came from a man aged 18 to 35 with cystic fibrosis. CDR3s include the opening cysteine and the closing phenylalanine or tryptophan. The order of the fields is V gene, clone size, D gene, J gene, CDR3 protein, CDR3 DNA. A D gene is named only where the DNA matches it firmly. Clone size is stated in some rows and not others, as once, few, many or a class when expanded.

>TRBV30|.|TRBD2|TRBJ2-2
CARAGLASGDGTGELFF
TGTGCCCGGGCAGGACTAGCGTCCGGAGATGGTACCGGGGAGCTGTTTTTT
>TRBV15|.|TRBD1|TRBJ1-5
CATSRTDRVQPQHF
TGTGCCACCAGCAGAACCGACAGGGTCCAGCCCCAGCATTTT
>TRBV28|.|TRBD2|TRBJ2-5
CASSLNSGGVQETQYF
TGTGCCAGCAGTTTAAATAGCGGGGGGGTGCAAGAGACCCAGTACTTC
>TRBV14|.|.|TRBJ2-1
CASSQGGAVPWGNEQFF
TGTGCCAGCAGCCAAGGGGGGGCGGTCCCATGGGGCAATGAGCAGTTCTTC
>TRBV7-6|.|TRBD1|TRBJ2-1
CASSLRDRGPFGEQFF
TGTGCCAGCAGCCTCCGGGACAGGGGGCCGTTTGGTGAGCAGTTCTTC
>TRBV4-3|.|.|TRBJ1-1
CASSKGGLTEAFF
TGCGCCAGCAGCAAGGGGGGGTTAACTGAAGCTTTCTTT
>TRBV7-9|once|.|TRBJ2-5
CASSLPETQYF
TGTGCCAGCAGCTTACCAGAGACCCAGTACTTC
>TRBV7-9|.|.|TRBJ2-5
CASLSGQETQYF
TGTGCCTCGCTTAGCGGCCAAGAGACCCAGTACTTC
>TRBV7-9|.|TRBD1|TRBJ2-7
CASSQGTGGHEQYF
TGTGCCAGCAGCCAGGGGACAGGGGGCCACGAGCAGTACTTC
>TRBV2|once|TRBD2|TRBJ2-1
CASSEARASGSLRSSYNEQFF
TGTGCCAGCAGTGAAGCGCGGGCTAGCGGGAGTCTAAGGAGCTCCTACAATGAGCAGTTCTTC
>TRBV12-5|.|.|TRBJ1-1
CASGPTVFTEAFF
TGTGCTAGTGGACCGACAGTTTTCACTGAAGCTTTCTTT
>TRBV5-4|.|.|TRBJ1-1
CASSPRLGNTEAFF
TGTGCCAGCAGCCCCCGACTGGGGAACACTGAAGCTTTCTTT
>TRBV29-1|.|.|TRBJ1-1
CSVSDWGEAFF
TGCAGCGTTTCCGATTGGGGTGAAGCTTTCTTT
>TRBV4-3|.|.|TRBJ1-5
CASSQDWKRNQPQHF
TGCGCCAGCAGCCAAGATTGGAAACGCAATCAGCCCCAGCATTTT
>TRBV19|.|TRBD2|TRBJ2-3
CASSWTSGGAVDTQYF
TGTGCCAGTAGCTGGACTAGCGGGGGGGCCGTCGATACGCAGTATTTT
>TRBV5-4|.|.|TRBJ2-7
CASSAQGRYEQYF
TGTGCCAGCAGCGCCCAGGGGAGATACGAGCAGTACTTC
>TRBV6-5|.|.|TRBJ1-4
CASSYLSPATNEKLFF
TGTGCCAGCAGTTACTTGTCACCCGCAACTAATGAAAAACTGTTTTTT
>TRBV6-4|.|.|TRBJ2-1
CASSDSVKSSYNEQFF
TGTGCCAGCAGTGACTCTGTAAAGAGCTCCTACAATGAGCAGTTCTTC
>TRBV2|.|.|TRBJ2-5
CASSEVATWRTTQETQYF
TGTGCCAGCAGTGAAGTGGCGACTTGGAGGACTACCCAAGAGACCCAGTACTTC
>TRBV20-1|.|.|TRBJ2-5
CSASSTPDQYF
TGCAGTGCTAGTTCAACGCCGGACCAGTACTTC
>TRBV29-1|.|.|TRBJ1-1
CSVNRAPAEAFF
TGCAGCGTTAACCGGGCCCCGGCTGAAGCTTTCTTT
>TRBV29-1|.|.|TRBJ1-3
CSVDGAGSGNTIYF
TGCAGCGTTGATGGGGCCGGCTCTGGAAACACCATATATTTT
>TRBV10-1|.|.|TRBJ2-1
CASSEVQGSPYNEQFF
TGCGCCAGCAGTGAGGTACAGGGCTCGCCCTACAATGAGCAGTTCTTC
>TRBV7-9|.|.|TRBJ2-5
CASSLGSYHKIQYF
TGTGCCAGCAGCTTAGGCAGCTACCATAAGATCCAGTACTTC
>TRBV5-6|.|.|TRBJ1-2
CASSRRLQFNYGYTF
TGTGCCAGCAGCAGAAGGCTACAGTTTAACTATGGCTACACCTTC
>TRBV4-2|.|.|TRBJ1-4
CASSQSAPGNEKLFF
TGTGCCAGCAGCCAATCGGCTCCGGGAAATGAAAAACTGTTTTTT
>TRBV7-2|.|.|TRBJ2-7
CASSSSVDEQYF
TGTGCCAGCAGCTCGAGTGTCGACGAGCAGTACTTC
>TRBV6-5|.|.|TRBJ2-7
CASSYSTLSSSYEQYF
TGTGCCAGCAGTTACTCGACACTTTCTAGCTCCTACGAGCAGTACTTC
>TRBV19|.|.|TRBJ1-1
CASSRTSGTLSEAFF
TGTGCCAGTAGTAGAACGTCGGGGACTCTCTCAGAAGCTTTCTTT
>TRBV5-6|.|TRBD2|TRBJ2-2
CASSLGGSSTGELFF
TGTGCCAGCAGCTTAGGCGGGAGCTCCACCGGGGAGCTGTTTTTT
>TRBV30|.|TRBD2|TRBJ2-3
CAWTSGVTDTQYF
TGTGCCTGGACTAGCGGTGTCACAGATACGCAGTATTTT
>TRBV4-3|.|.|TRBJ1-2
CASSQDGKPNYGYTF
TGCGCCAGCAGCCAAGATGGTAAGCCGAACTATGGCTACACCTTC
>TRBV10-1|.|.|TRBJ2-1
CASSERLGTYNEQFF
TGCGCCAGCAGTGAGCGGCTAGGGACTTACAATGAGCAGTTCTTC
>TRBV30|.|.|TRBJ2-2
CAWSRLANTGELFF
TGTGCCTGGAGTCGACTAGCGAACACCGGGGAGCTGTTTTTT
>TRBV5-6|.|.|TRBJ2-7
CASSLVGAPLREQYF
TGTGCCAGCAGCTTGGTCGGGGCCCCACTACGCGAGCAGTACTTC
>TRBV23-1|.|TRBD1|TRBJ1-5
CASSQRQGNQPQHF
TGCGCCAGCAGTCAAAGACAGGGGAATCAGCCCCAGCATTTT
>TRBV14|.|TRBD2|TRBJ2-5
CASSLGLAAFPETQYF
TGTGCCAGCAGCCTAGGACTAGCGGCCTTTCCCGAGACCCAGTACTTC
>TRBV4-3|.|.|TRBJ1-6
CASAINRGGNSPLHF
TGCGCCAGCGCAATCAACCGGGGTGGGAATTCACCCCTCCACTTT
>TRBV6-1|.|.|TRBJ2-4
CASSDTPGVIQYF
TGTGCCAGCAGTGATACCCCCGGAGTCATTCAGTACTTC
>TRBV21-1|.|.|TRBJ2-1
CASSSGPGKHEQFF
TGTGCCAGCAGCTCGGGTCCGGGGAAGCATGAGCAGTTCTTC
>TRBV7-2|once|TRBD2|TRBJ2-2
CASSFVGLANTGELFF
TGTGCCAGCAGCTTTGTGGGACTAGCGAACACCGGGGAGCTGTTTTTT
>TRBV6-5|.|.|TRBJ1-1
CASSSSRREAFF
TGTGCCAGCAGTTCCTCGCGGCGTGAAGCTTTCTTT
>TRBV7-3|.|TRBD1|TRBJ1-6
CASSLQGTGDSPLHF
TGTGCCAGCAGCTTACAAGGGACAGGAGATTCACCCCTCCACTTT
>TRBV7-9|.|.|TRBJ2-7
CASSAATGSAGEGPYEQYF
TGTGCCAGCAGCGCGGCTACAGGGAGCGCGGGAGAAGGGCCTTACGAGCAGTACTTC
>TRBV5-4|.|TRBD2|TRBJ2-3
CASSQRTSGGLIRTDTQYF
TGTGCCAGCAGCCAAAGGACTAGCGGGGGCCTCATCCGGACAGATACGCAGTATTTT
>TRBV5-1|.|TRBD2|TRBJ2-1
CASSNPLAGGRSSYNEQFF
TGCGCCAGCTCCAACCCCCTAGCGGGGGGGCGAAGCTCCTACAATGAGCAGTTCTTC
>TRBV5-4|.|.|TRBJ2-5
CASSLPGDGETQYF
TGTGCCAGCAGCTTGCCGGGTGACGGGGAGACCCAGTACTTC
>TRBV28|.|.|TRBJ1-5
CASSFSGNNQPQHF
TGTGCCAGCAGTTTTTCGGGGAACAATCAGCCCCAGCATTTT
>TRBV4-1|.|.|TRBJ2-4
CASSGPGQNIQYF
TGCGCCAGCAGCGGTCCGGGACAAAACATTCAGTACTTC
>TRBV5-5|.|.|TRBJ1-2
CASSLSRQVPNYGYTF
TGTGCCAGCAGCTTATCCCGACAGGTACCTAACTATGGCTACACCTTC
>TRBV9|.|.|TRBJ2-1
CASSAGTLGGNEQFF
TGTGCCAGCAGCGCCGGGACTTTAGGGGGGAATGAGCAGTTCTTC
>TRBV6-1|.|TRBD1|TRBJ2-7
CASRGQDFTYEQYF
TGTGCCAGCAGAGGACAGGACTTTACCTACGAGCAGTACTTC
>TRBV6-6|once|.|TRBJ1-1
CASSYRGDEAFF
TGTGCCAGCAGTTACAGGGGGGACGAAGCTTTCTTT
>TRBV5-4|.|.|TRBJ1-1
CASSSAIGTEAFF
TGTGCCAGCAGCTCCGCCATCGGAACTGAAGCTTTCTTT